One T cell receptor (beta chain) is described in this entry. What it recognizes is unknown. The sample belongs to a study of T-cell memory formation after mild COVID-19. Study-level findings and limits: Pre-infection memory contained some responding clones, which suggested that cross-reactive memory had joined.

Via MiXCR, TCRdb re-called the 5' RACE reads, giving one row per CDR3 protein. This sample has 250,000 to 350,000 distinct CDR3 sequences, with roughly 13% found just once. This CDR3 contains 15 residues. Trimming shortened V by 2 bases and J by 6 bases, and 13 bases separated the two germline ends. Germline V CDR1 and CDR2: LGHNT, FRNRAP. The sequencing sample was made of PBMCs or a T cell subset sorted from them (not recorded which). This clonotype originated in a man aged 18 to 30 who had mild COVID-19 (a few samples of this study predate the infection). Cell type and time point are not known. The chain has TRBV12-5 and TRBJ2-2, with unresolved D. The CDR3 protein is CASGLLSLGAGELFF. In nucleotides, the CDR3 is TGTGCTAGTGGTTTGCTCTCTCTTGGGGCCGGGGAGCTGTTTTTT.